This TCR beta chain was identified in a study of shared clonotypes between healthy human individuals. This CDR3 contains 14 residues. V dropped 0 bases and J dropped 0 bases, with 7 bases sitting between them. Germline CDR1 SGHNT, CDR2 YYREEE (reference sequence). Naive CD8 cells lacked CD45RO, underwent positive selection for CCR7 and left out terminally differentiated effector memory CD45RA+ cells. Using immunoSEQ multiplex PCR, the repertoire was profiled, and TCRdb retains in-frame clones only, with some absent. The table includes around 600,000 clones, roughly 96% detected once. The chain links TRBV5-4 to TRBJ2-7; D unresolved. The sequence derives from a young woman in good health. Sequenced sample: naive CD8+ T cells sorted from blood. Here the CDR3 DNA reads TGTGCCAGCAGCTTGGCCCCGGACTCCTACGAGCAGTACTTC. Translation: CASSLAPDSYEQYF.